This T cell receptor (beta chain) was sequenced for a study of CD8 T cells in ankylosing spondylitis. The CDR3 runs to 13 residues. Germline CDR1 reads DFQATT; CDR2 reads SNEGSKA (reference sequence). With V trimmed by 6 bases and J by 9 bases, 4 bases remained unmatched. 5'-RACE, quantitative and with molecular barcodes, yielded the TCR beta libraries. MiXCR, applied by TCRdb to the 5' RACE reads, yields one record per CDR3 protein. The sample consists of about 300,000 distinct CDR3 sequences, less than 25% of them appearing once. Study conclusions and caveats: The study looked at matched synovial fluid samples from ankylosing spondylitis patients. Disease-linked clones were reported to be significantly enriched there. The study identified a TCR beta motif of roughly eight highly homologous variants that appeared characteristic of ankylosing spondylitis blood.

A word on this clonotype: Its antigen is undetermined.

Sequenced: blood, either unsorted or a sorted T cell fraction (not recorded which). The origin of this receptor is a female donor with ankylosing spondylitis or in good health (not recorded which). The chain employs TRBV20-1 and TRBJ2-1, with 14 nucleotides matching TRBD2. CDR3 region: CSAGTSGSTEQFF. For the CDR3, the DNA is TGCAGTGCCGGGACTAGCGGGAGCACTGAGCAGTTCTTC.